This T cell receptor beta chain stems from a study of blood T cell repertoires in COVID-19. On the study more broadly: The samples span acute and convalescent COVID-19 from the United States, Italy and Spain. T cells, B-cell-depleted T cells, or PBMCs provided the cDNA or gDNA that served as material.

V lost 0 bases, J lost 7 bases, and 12 bases lay in between. CDR3 length: 14 residues. CDR1 is SGHRS, CDR2 YFSETQ, per germline. In the original workflow: Amplified reference gene primers provided the basis for estimating nucleated cell counts. This table comes from immunoSEQ multiplex PCR, and its TCRdb copy is limited to in-frame clones, with some not included. V, J and clone size are taken as reported in that table, and D and trimming were inferred from the DNA itself. Here the sample spans 150,000 to 200,000 clones, roughly four fifths being singletons. Source material: peripheral blood. The receptor comes from a human donor with acute or convalescent COVID-19. The donor label of this sample is uncertain. This chain connects TRBV5-1 to TRBJ2-3; the D gene is possibly TRBD1 (6 bases). CDR3 loop: CASSLEGVRNTQYF. The CDR3, as DNA: TGCGCCAGCAGCTTGGAGGGGGTACGGAATACGCAGTATTTT.